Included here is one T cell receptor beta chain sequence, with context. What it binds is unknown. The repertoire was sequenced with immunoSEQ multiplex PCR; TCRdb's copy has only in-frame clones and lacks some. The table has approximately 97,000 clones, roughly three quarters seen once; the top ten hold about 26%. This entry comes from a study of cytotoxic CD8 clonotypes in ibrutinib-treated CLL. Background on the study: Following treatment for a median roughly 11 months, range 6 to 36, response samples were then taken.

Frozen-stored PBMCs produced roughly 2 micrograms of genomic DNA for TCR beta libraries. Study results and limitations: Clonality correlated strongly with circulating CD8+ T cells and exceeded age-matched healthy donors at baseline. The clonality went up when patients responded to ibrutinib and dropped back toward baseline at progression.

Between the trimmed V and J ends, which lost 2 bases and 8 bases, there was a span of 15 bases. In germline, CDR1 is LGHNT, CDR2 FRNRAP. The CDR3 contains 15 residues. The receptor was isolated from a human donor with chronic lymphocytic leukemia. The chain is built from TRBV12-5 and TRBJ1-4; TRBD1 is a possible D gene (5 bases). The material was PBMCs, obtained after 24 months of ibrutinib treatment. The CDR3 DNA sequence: TGTGCTAGTGGTTTGCAAGGGGAGGAGGCGGAAAAACTGTTTTTT. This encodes CASGLQGEEAEKLFF.